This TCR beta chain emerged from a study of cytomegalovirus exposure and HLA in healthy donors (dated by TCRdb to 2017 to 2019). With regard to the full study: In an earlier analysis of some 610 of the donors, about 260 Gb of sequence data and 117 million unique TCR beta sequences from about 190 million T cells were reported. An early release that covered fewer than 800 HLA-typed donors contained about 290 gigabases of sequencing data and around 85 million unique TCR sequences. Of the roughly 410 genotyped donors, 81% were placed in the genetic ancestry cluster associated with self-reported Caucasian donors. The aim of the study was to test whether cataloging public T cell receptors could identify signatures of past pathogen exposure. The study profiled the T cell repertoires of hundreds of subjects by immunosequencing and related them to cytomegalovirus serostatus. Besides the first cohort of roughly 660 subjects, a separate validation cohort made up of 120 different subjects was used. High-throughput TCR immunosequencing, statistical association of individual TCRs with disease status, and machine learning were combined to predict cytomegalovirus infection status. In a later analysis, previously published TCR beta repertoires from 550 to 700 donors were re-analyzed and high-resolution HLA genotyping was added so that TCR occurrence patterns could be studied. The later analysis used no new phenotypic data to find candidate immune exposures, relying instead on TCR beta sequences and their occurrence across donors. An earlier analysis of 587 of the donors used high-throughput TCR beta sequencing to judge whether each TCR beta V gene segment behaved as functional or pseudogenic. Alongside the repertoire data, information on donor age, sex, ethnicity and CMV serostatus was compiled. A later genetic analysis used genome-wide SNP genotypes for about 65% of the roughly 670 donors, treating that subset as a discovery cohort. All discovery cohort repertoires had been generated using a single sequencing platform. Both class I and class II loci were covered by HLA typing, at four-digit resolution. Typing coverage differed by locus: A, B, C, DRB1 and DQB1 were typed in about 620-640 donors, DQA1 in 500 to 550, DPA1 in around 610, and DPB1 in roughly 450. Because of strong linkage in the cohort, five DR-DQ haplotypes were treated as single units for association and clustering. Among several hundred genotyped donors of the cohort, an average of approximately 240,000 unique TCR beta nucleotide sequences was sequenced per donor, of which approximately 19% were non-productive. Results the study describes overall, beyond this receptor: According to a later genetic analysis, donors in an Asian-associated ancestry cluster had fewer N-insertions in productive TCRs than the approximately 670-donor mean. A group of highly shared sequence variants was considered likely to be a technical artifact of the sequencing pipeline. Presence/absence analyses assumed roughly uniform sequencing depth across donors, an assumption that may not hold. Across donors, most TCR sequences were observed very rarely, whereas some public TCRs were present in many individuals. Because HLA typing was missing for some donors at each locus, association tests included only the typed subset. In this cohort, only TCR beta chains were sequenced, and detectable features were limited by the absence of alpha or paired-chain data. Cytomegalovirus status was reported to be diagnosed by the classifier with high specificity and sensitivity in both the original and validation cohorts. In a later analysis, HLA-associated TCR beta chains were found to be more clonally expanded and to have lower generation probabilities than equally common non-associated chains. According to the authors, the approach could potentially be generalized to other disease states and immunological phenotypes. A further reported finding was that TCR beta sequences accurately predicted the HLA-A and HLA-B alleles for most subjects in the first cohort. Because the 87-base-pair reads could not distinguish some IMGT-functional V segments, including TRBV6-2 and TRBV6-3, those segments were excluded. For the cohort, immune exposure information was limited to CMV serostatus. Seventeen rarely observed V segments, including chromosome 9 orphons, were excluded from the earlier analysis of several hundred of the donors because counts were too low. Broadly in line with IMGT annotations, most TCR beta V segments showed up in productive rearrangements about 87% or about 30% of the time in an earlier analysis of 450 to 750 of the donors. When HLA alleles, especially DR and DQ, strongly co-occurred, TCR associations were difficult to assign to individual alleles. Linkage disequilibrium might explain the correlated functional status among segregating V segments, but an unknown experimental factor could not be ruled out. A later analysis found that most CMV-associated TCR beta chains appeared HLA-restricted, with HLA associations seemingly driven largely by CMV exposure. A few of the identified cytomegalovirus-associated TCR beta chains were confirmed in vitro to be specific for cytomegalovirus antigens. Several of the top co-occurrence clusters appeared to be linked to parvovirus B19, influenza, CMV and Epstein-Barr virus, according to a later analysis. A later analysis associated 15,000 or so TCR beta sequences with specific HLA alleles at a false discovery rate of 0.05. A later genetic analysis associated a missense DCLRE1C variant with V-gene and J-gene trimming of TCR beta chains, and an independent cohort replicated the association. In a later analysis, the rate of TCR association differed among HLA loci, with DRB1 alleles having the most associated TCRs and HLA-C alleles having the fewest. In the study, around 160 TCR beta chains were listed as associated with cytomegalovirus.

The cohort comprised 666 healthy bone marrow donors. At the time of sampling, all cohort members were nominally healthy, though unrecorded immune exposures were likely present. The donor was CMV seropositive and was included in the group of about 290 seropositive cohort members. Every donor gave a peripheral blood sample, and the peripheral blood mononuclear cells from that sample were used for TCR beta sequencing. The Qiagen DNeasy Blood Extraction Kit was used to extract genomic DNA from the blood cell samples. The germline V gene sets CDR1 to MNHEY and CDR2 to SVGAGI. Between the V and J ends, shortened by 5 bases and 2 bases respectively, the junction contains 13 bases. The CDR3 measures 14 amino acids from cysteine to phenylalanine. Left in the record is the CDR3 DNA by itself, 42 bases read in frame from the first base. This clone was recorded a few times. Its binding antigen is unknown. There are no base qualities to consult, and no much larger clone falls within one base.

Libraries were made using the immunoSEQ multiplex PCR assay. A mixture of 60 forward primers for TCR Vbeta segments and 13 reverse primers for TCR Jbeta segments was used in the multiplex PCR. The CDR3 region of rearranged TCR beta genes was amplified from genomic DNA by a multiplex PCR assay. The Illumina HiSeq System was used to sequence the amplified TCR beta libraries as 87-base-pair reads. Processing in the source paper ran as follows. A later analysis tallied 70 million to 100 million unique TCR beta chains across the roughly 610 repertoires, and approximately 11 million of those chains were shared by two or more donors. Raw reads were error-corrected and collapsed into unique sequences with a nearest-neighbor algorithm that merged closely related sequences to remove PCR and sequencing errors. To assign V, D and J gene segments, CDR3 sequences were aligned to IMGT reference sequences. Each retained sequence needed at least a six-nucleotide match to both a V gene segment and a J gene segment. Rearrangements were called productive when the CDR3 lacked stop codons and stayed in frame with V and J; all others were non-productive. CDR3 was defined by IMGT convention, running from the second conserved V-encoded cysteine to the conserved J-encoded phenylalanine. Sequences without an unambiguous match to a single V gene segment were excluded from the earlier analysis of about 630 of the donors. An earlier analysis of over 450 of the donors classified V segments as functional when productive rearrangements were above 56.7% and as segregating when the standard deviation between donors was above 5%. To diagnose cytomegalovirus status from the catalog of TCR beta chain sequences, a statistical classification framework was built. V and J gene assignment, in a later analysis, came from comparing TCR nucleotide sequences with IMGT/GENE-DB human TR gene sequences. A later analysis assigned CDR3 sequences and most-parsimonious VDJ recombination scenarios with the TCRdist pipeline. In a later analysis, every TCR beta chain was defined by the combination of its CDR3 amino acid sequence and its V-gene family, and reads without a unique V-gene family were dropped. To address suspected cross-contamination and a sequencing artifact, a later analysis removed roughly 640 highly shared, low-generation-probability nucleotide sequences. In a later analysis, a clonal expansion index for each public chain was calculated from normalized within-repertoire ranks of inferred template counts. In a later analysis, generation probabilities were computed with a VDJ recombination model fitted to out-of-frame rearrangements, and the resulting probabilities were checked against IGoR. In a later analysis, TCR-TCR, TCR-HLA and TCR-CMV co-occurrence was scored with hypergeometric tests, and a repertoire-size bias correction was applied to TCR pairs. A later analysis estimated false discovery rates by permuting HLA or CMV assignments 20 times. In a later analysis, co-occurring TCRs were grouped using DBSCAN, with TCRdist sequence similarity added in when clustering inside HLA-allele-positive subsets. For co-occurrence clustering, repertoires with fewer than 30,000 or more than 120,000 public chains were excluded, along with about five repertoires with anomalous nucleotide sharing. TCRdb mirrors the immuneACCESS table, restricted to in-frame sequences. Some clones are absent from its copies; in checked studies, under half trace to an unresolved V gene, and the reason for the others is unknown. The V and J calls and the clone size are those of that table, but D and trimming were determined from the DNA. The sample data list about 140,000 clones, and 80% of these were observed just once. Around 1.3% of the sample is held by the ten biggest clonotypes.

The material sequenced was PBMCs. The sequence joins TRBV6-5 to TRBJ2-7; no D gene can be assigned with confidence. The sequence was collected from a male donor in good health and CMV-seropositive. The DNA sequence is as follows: TGTGCCAGCAGTGAATTTGGGCCCCCCTACGAGCAGTACTTC. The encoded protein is CASSEFGPPYEQYF.